The rows below give T cell receptor beta chains drawn from one sample of a study of blood T cell repertoires in COVID-19. The table came from immunoSEQ multiplex PCR; TCRdb's copy has only in-frame clones and leaves some out. Here the sample spans fewer than 35,000 clones, 90% to 95% being singletons. Sequenced material: peripheral blood. The receptors shown here come from a human donor in a cohort sampled during active COVID-19. CDR3s include the opening cysteine and the closing phenylalanine or tryptophan. The order of the fields is J gene, V gene, D gene, clone size, CDR3 DNA, CDR3 protein. The D gene is left open where the match is weak. The size entry is marked missing in some rows and otherwise reads once, few, many or a size class.

j_call: TRBJ2-3
v_call: TRBV12-3/TRBV12-4
d_call: -
clone_size: -
cdr3_nt: TGTGCCAGCAGTTTCCCGGGGGATACGCAGTATTTT
cdr3_aa: CASSFPGDTQYF

j_call: TRBJ1-1
v_call: TRBV19
d_call: -
clone_size: -
cdr3_nt: TGTGCCAGTAGTATAGATATTTCAGCCGTTAGCCCTGAAGCTTTCTTT
cdr3_aa: CASSIDISAVSPEAFF

j_call: TRBJ2-7
v_call: TRBV27
d_call: TRBD1
clone_size: -
cdr3_nt: TGTGCCAGCAGTCCATCGACAGGGGGCGTATACTACGAGCAGTACTTC
cdr3_aa: CASSPSTGGVYYEQYF

j_call: TRBJ2-3
v_call: TRBV2
d_call: TRBD2
clone_size: -
cdr3_nt: TGTGCCAGCAGTGAGAGGACTAGCGCTTTCACAGATACGCAGTATTTT
cdr3_aa: CASSERTSAFTDTQYF

j_call: TRBJ2-7
v_call: TRBV10-3
d_call: TRBD2
clone_size: -
cdr3_nt: TGTGCCATCAGTGCCCGTACGGGCCTAGCGGGTTCCTACGAGCAGTACTTC
cdr3_aa: CAISARTGLAGSYEQYF

j_call: TRBJ2-2
v_call: TRBV7-9
d_call: -
clone_size: -
cdr3_nt: TGTGCCAGCAGCTTACGGGGGAATCGGAACACCGGGGAGCTGTTTTTT
cdr3_aa: CASSLRGNRNTGELFF

j_call: TRBJ1-2
v_call: TRBV5-1
d_call: TRBD1
clone_size: -
cdr3_nt: TGCGCCAGCAGCCTGTCGACAGGGGGTTCGGGTGGCTACACCTTC
cdr3_aa: CASSLSTGGSGGYTF

j_call: TRBJ1-1
v_call: TRBV9
d_call: -
clone_size: -
cdr3_nt: TGTGCCAGCAGCGCGGGGCGGGGGACTGAAGCTTTCTTT
cdr3_aa: CASSAGRGTEAFF

j_call: TRBJ2-1
v_call: TRBV2
d_call: TRBD2
clone_size: -
cdr3_nt: TGTGCCAGCAGTGGCCCACTAGCGTCAAGGGCCAATGAGCAGTTCTTC
cdr3_aa: CASSGPLASRANEQFF

j_call: TRBJ2-7
v_call: TRBV3-1/TRBV3-2
d_call: TRBD1
clone_size: -
cdr3_nt: TGTGCCAGCAGCCACGGGACAGGGGCCTACGAGCAGTACTTC
cdr3_aa: CASSHGTGAYEQYF

j_call: TRBJ1-1
v_call: TRBV18
d_call: -
clone_size: -
cdr3_nt: TGTGCCAGCTCACCACCTCGTGGCCTGAACACTGAAGCTTTCTTT
cdr3_aa: CASSPPRGLNTEAFF

j_call: TRBJ2-1
v_call: TRBV7-7
d_call: -
clone_size: -
cdr3_nt: TGTGCTAGCAGCCCCACCGGGTCGCGAGGCGGCCCCGATGAGCAGTTCTTC
cdr3_aa: CASSPTGSRGGPDEQFF

j_call: TRBJ1-1
v_call: TRBV9
d_call: -
clone_size: -
cdr3_nt: TGTGCCAGCAGCGTAGGTAAGAACACTGAAGCTTTCTTT
cdr3_aa: CASSVGKNTEAFF

j_call: TRBJ2-3
v_call: TRBV29-1
d_call: -
clone_size: -
cdr3_nt: TGCAGCGTTGGTCGGTCCCCTGGAGATACGCAGTATTTT
cdr3_aa: CSVGRSPGDTQYF

j_call: TRBJ2-3
v_call: TRBV7-2
d_call: -
clone_size: few
cdr3_nt: TGTGCCAGCAGCTTAGCAGGACTAAGCACAGATACGCAGTATTTT
cdr3_aa: CASSLAGLSTDTQYF

j_call: TRBJ2-7
v_call: TRBV7-3
d_call: -
clone_size: -
cdr3_nt: TGTGCCAGCAGCTTAGGGGCTTCCTACGAGCAGTACTTC
cdr3_aa: CASSLGASYEQYF

j_call: TRBJ2-1
v_call: TRBV11-2
d_call: -
clone_size: -
cdr3_nt: TGTGCCAGCCGTAAGCTATCGGGGAACCCCAGCTCCTACAATGAGCAGTTCTTC
cdr3_aa: CASRKLSGNPSSYNEQFF

j_call: TRBJ1-1
v_call: TRBV12-3/TRBV12-4
d_call: -
clone_size: -
cdr3_nt: TGTGCCAGCAGTTTTTCAGTGAACACTGAAGCTTTCTTT
cdr3_aa: CASSFSVNTEAFF